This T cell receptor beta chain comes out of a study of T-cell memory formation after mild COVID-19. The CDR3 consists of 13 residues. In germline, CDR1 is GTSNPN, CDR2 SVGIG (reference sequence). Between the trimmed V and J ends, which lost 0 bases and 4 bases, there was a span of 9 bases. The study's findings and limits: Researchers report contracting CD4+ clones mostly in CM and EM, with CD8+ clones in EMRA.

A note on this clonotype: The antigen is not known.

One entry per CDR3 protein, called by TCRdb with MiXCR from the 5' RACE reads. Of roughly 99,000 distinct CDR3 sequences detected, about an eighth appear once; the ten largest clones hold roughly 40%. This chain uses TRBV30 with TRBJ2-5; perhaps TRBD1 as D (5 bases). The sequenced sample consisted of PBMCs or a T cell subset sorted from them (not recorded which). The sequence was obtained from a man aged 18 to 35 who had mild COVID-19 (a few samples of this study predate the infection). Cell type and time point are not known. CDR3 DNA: TGTGCCTGGAGTGTAGGACATAGAGAGACCCAGTACTTC. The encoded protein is CAWSVGHRETQYF.